This T cell receptor beta chain was captured in a study of CD8 T cells in Susac syndrome. Overall study context: Patients with Susac syndrome were therapy-naive, on corticosteroids, or on intravenous immunoglobulin alone at the time that blood was drawn.

In the case of this clonotype: No antigen is known for it.

Study-level findings and limits: Clonal expansion was not seen in any Susac syndrome CD4+ T cell repertoire.

V lost 6 bases to trimming and J lost 1 base; unmatched junction nucleotides: 4. Germline CDR1 reads MGHDK; CDR2 reads SYGVNS. The CDR3 is 16 amino acids. RNA totalling about 0.45 to 1 ug underwent reverse transcription with random hexamers. TCRdb re-analysed the immunoSEQ multiplex PCR reads in MiXCR, keeping a single row per CDR3 protein. The table has under 200,000 distinct CDR3 sequences, 91% seen once. The chain couples TRBV25-1 to TRBJ2-3, with 13 nucleotides matching TRBD2. Sequencing was carried out using CD4+ T cells from PBMCs. This receptor was obtained from a human donor with Susac syndrome. The CDR3 DNA is TGTGCCAGCAGCCGGACTAGCGGGAGCCGCACAGATACGCAGTATTTT. Translation: CASSRTSGSRTDTQYF.